The clone carrying this T cell receptor beta chain was found a few times. The sample belongs to a study of patients and donors after allogeneic stem cell transplantation. TCRdb processed the RT-PCR reads anew with MiXCR; each CDR3 protein has one entry. The sample includes roughly 960,000 distinct CDR3 sequences, over 15% of them seen just once. The J segment lost 3 bases and the V segment lost 4 bases, leaving 3 bases of the junction unmatched. The length of the CDR3 is 15 residues. This receptor was obtained from a human donor who was either an allogeneic HSCT recipient or a stem cell or donor lymphocyte infusion donor (not recorded which). It is not recorded whose cells these are; they may come from a transplant donor. Specimen: blood, either unsorted or a sorted T cell fraction (not recorded which). The chain links TRBV12-3 or TRBV12-4 to TRBJ1-3; TRBD1 aligns across 10 bases. The CDR3: CASSSGTGVGNTIYF. CDR3 coding DNA: TGTGCCAGCAGTTCCGGGACAGGGGTTGGAAACACCATATATTTT.